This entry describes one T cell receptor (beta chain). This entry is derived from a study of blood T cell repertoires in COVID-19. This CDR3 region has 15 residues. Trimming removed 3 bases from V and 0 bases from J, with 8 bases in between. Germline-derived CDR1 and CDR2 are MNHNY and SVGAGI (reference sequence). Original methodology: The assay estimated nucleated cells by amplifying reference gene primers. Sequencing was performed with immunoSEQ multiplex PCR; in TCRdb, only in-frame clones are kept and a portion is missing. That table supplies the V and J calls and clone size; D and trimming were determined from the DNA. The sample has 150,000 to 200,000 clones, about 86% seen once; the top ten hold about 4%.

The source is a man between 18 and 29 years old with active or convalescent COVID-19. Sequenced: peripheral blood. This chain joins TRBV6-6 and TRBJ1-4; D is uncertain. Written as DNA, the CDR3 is TGTGCCAGCAGTTATACGGGTGCAACTAATGAAAAACTGTTTTTT. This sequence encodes CASSYTGATNEKLFF.